These T cell receptor beta chains were read from a single sample in a study of blood T cells in healthy people across ages. Each CDR3 protein is one row after TCRdb ran MiXCR on the 5' RACE reads. The sample holds 550,000 to 750,000 distinct CDR3 sequences, roughly 20% seen once. The sample comprised blood. These receptors all stem from a man between 65 and 85 years old in good health. CDR3s include the opening cysteine and the closing phenylalanine or tryptophan. Fields, in order: CDR3 protein, CDR3 DNA, D gene, clone size, J gene, V gene. The D gene is left open where the match is weak. Some rows have no size entry. The others give once, few or many, or a class for an expanded clone.

CDR3: CASSQSRRAWGVDTQYF; DNA: TGTGCCAGCAGCCAATCGAGGCGGGCTTGGGGCGTAGATACGCAGTATTTT; D: -; size: -; J: TRBJ2-3; V: TRBV3-1
CDR3: CATRQEVTDTQYF; DNA: TGTGCCACCCGACAGGAAGTCACAGATACGCAGTATTTT; D: -; size: few; J: TRBJ2-3; V: TRBV5-4
CDR3: CASSFYAGSYNEQFF; DNA: TGTGCCAGCAGTTTTTATGCGGGGTCCTACAATGAGCAGTTCTTC; D: -; size: -; J: TRBJ2-1; V: TRBV12-3/TRBV12-4
CDR3: CASSRGLVGELFF; DNA: TGTGCCAGCAGCCGTGGACTAGTCGGGGAGCTGTTTTTT; D: TRBD2; size: few; J: TRBJ2-2; V: TRBV12-3/TRBV12-4
CDR3: CASSVDRGANVLTF; DNA: TGCGCCAGCAGCGTCGATAGAGGGGCCAACGTCCTGACTTTC; D: -; size: -; J: TRBJ2-6; V: TRBV5-1
CDR3: CASSTGFPTGELFF; DNA: TGTGCCAGCAGCACAGGGTTTCCCACCGGGGAGCTGTTTTTT; D: -; size: few; J: TRBJ2-2; V: TRBV12-3/TRBV12-4
CDR3: CASSLERVYEQYF; DNA: TGTGCCAGCAGCCTAGAGAGGGTGTACGAGCAGTACTTC; D: -; size: few; J: TRBJ2-7; V: TRBV28
CDR3: CASSESPRADTQYF; DNA: TGTGCCAGCAGTGAATCCCCACGGGCGGATACGCAGTATTTT; D: -; size: -; J: TRBJ2-3; V: TRBV25-1
CDR3: CASSSGQGPQETQYF; DNA: TGTGCCAGCAGCTCAGGACAGGGCCCACAAGAGACCCAGTACTTC; D: TRBD1; size: many; J: TRBJ2-5; V: TRBV7-2
CDR3: CASVLPGGRASEQFF; DNA: TGTGCCAGCGTCTTACCTGGGGGGAGAGCCAGTGAGCAGTTCTTC; D: -; size: -; J: TRBJ2-1; V: TRBV11-2
CDR3: CASSLHSSEQYF; DNA: TGTGCCAGCAGCTTACACTCGTCTGAGCAGTACTTC; D: -; size: few; J: TRBJ2-7; V: TRBV7-2
CDR3: CASSRDTRELQETQYF; DNA: TGCGCCAGCAGCAGGGATACCAGGGAGCTCCAAGAGACCCAGTACTTC; D: -; size: -; J: TRBJ2-5; V: TRBV4-1
CDR3: CSVVGRGLSLEYIQYF; DNA: TGCAGCGTTGTAGGCAGGGGCCTCTCTCTTGAGTACATTCAGTACTTC; D: -; size: -; J: TRBJ2-4; V: TRBV29-1
CDR3: CSALRQGEGYGYTF; DNA: TGCAGTGCTCTCCGACAGGGTGAAGGGTATGGCTACACCTTC; D: TRBD1; size: many; J: TRBJ1-2; V: TRBV20-1
CDR3: CASSAGGLAGVYEQYF; DNA: TGTGCCAGCAGTGCCGGGGGCCTAGCGGGAGTTTACGAGCAGTACTTC; D: TRBD2; size: -; J: TRBJ2-7; V: TRBV27
CDR3: CASSYLGSQYF; DNA: TGTGCCAGCAGTTACCTGGGGAGCCAGTACTTC; D: -; size: -; J: TRBJ2-7; V: TRBV6-2/TRBV6-3
CDR3: CASSRGGSVGYTF; DNA: TGTGCCAGCAGCCGGGGAGGGTCGGTCGGCTACACCTTC; D: -; size: -; J: TRBJ1-2; V: TRBV3-1
CDR3: CSARDQGGKETQYF; DNA: TGCAGTGCTAGAGATCAAGGGGGCAAGGAGACCCAGTACTTC; D: TRBD1; size: -; J: TRBJ2-5; V: TRBV20-1
CDR3: CATSDARVRDSTDTQYF; DNA: TGTGCCACCAGTGATGCCAGAGTTCGGGACAGCACAGATACGCAGTATTTT; D: -; size: few; J: TRBJ2-3; V: TRBV24-1
CDR3: CATSDPSAGGRETQYF; DNA: TGTGCCACCAGTGACCCCTCGGCAGGGGGGAGAGAGACCCAGTACTTC; D: -; size: many; J: TRBJ2-5; V: TRBV24-1